Below are 20 T cell receptor beta chains sequenced from a single sample in a study of CD8+ T cells in alopecia areata. Following extraction, RNA underwent reverse transcription to cDNA, which served as the sequencing template. Clones were sequenced by immunoSEQ multiplex PCR, and TCRdb holds only the in-frame ones, with some missing. The data show some 190,000 clones, 66% seen once. Treatment specified: oral pan-JAK inhibitor, 5-10 mg twice daily. This specimen was CD4+ T cells sorted from blood, taken at week 44, from a patient treated with tofacitinib. The receptors shown here come from a human donor with alopecia areata.

The chain carries TRBV2 and TRBJ1-4; unclear D gene. Trimming removed 5 bases from V and 7 bases from J, with 11 bases in between. Germline V gene lookup returns CDR1 SNHLY and CDR2 FYNNEI. The CDR3 contains 13 residues. CDR3 in DNA: TGTGCCAGCAGTCCGGCGCAGTTTGAAAAACTGTTTTTT. The encoded protein is CASSPAQFEKLFF. Full variable domain (remainder filled in from reference TRBV2 and TRBJ1-4): EPEVTQTPSHQVTQMGQEVILRCVPISNHLYFYWYRQILGQKVEFLVSFYNNEISEKSEIFDDQFSVERPDGSNFTLKIRSTKLEDSAMYFCASSPAQFEKLFFGSGTQLSVL.

The chain combines TRBV2 with TRBJ2-3, with 14 bases aligning to TRBD2. CDR1 is SNHLY, CDR2 FYNNEI, per germline. The trim removed 4 bases at V and 2 bases at J, leaving 2 bases unmatched. The CDR3 contains 16 residues. CDR3 DNA: TGTGCCAGCAGTGGGACTAGCGGGGGGCACACAGATACGCAGTATTTT. This encodes CASSGTSGGHTDTQYF.

The chain carries TRBV30 and TRBJ2-1; TRBD1 might be the D (6 bases). Germline V gene lookup returns CDR1 GTSNPN and CDR2 SVGIG (reference sequence). V was cut by 8 bases and J by 4 bases, with 12 bases left in between. The CDR3 has 12 amino acids. CDR3 in DNA: TGTGCCGGTTCCACAGGGTACAATGAGCAGTTCTTC. It specifies CAGSTGYNEQFF.

The V and J genes are TRBV4-3 and TRBJ2-3, with D possibly matching TRBD2 (6 bases). Trimming pared 1 base from V and 6 bases from J, leaving 14 bases between. The CDR3 spans 15 residues. CDR1 and CDR2 from the germline V gene are LGHNA and YSLEER. This CDR3 is CASSQGLGGRDTQYF. CDR3 sequence (DNA): TGCGCCAGCAGCCAAGGTCTCGGGGGTAGGGATACGCAGTATTTT.

This rearrangement joins TRBV5-1 to TRBJ1-4, with 7 bases matching TRBD1. The CDR3 has 15 amino acids. CDR1 is SGHRS and CDR2 is YFSETQ in the germline V gene. After removal of 4 bases from V and 8 bases from J, the junction contained 11 bases not matched to a gene. The CDR3 reads CASSRTGEAGEKLFF. Here the CDR3 DNA reads TGCGCCAGCAGCCGTACAGGGGAGGCCGGAGAAAAACTGTTTTTT.

As for this clone: Other nucleotide sequences from this sample produce the same CDR3. The genes are TRBV11-3 and TRBJ1-5; D is unresolved. Trimming stripped 5 bases from V and 6 bases from J, with 8 bases between. Looked up from germline, CDR1 is SGHNT and CDR2 is YENEEA. The CDR3 runs 12 residues. The CDR3 nucleotides are TGTGCCAGCAGCCATGGAGGTCAGCCCCAGCATTTT. Protein: CASSHGGQPQHF.

This clone was seen more than once but under ten times. The chain has TRBV27 and TRBJ1-1, with a weak D call TRBD1 (5 bases). The V end was cut by 3 bases, the J end by 2 bases, with 13 bases between. The V gene's germline CDR1 is MNHEY and CDR2 SMNVEV (reference sequence). This CDR3 contains 15 residues. For the CDR3, the DNA is TGTGCCAGCAGTTTTTTGGGGCAGGACAACACTGAAGCTTTCTTT. Its protein is CASSFLGQDNTEAFF.

As regards this clone: Other DNA variants within this sample encode the same CDR3. This chain's CDR3 is CASSLEGVRETQYF. CDR3 nucleotides: TGCGCCAGCAGCTTGGAAGGGGTCCGAGAGACCCAGTACTTC. This rearrangement joins TRBV5-1 to TRBJ2-5, with a weak D call TRBD1 (5 bases). V lost 0 bases and J lost 4, with 10 bases in between. This CDR3 comprises 14 residues. CDR1 is SGHRS and CDR2 is YFSETQ in the germline V gene.

The chain links TRBV25-1 to TRBJ1-4; D unclear. This CDR3 has 15 amino acids. CDR1 and CDR2 from the germline V gene are MGHDK and SYGVNS. The V and J ends lost 6 bases and 8 bases respectively, with 19 bases between them. As DNA, the CDR3 is TGTGCCAGCAGAGAAACATTGGCCGGAAGGGAAAAACTGTTTTTT. Protein: CASRETLAGREKLFF.

The chain employs TRBV7-8 and TRBJ2-6; D gene ambiguous. The V end was cut by 6 bases, the J end by 2 bases, with 11 bases between. There are 15 residues in the CDR3. CDR1 and CDR2 (germline): SGHVS, FQNEAQ. The CDR3 is CASSLPGPGANVLTF. DNA of the CDR3: TGTGCCAGCAGTTTACCGGGTCCTGGGGCCAACGTCCTGACTTTC.

The chain links TRBV30 to TRBJ2-7; D remains ambiguous. This CDR3 region has 11 residues. Germline V gene data show CDR1 as GTSNPN and CDR2 as SVGIG (reference sequence). The V and J ends lost 2 bases and 3 bases respectively, with 5 bases between them. The CDR3 DNA sequence: TGTGCCTGGAGTACCCTCTACGAGCAGTACTTC. Protein sequence: CAWSTLYEQYF.

J is TRBJ1-6 and V is TRBV25-1; 8 bases line up with TRBD1. V trimming: 3 bases; J trimming: 7 bases; junction bases outside the gene matches: 5. The germline CDR1 and CDR2 sequences are MGHDK and SYGVNS. The CDR3 is 15 residues long. The CDR3 coding sequence is TGTGCCAGCAGTGACGGGACAGGAATAAATTCACCCCTCCACTTT. This gives the protein CASSDGTGINSPLHF.

The chain couples TRBV30 to TRBJ2-3, with D perhaps TRBD1 (5 bases). The CDR3 has 14 residues. The germline CDR1 and CDR2 sequences are GTSNPN and SVGIG (reference sequence). V was cut by 0 bases and J by 3 bases, with 10 bases left in between. The CDR3 spells CAWSVSGFTDTQYF. The DNA of the CDR3 is TGTGCCTGGAGTGTTTCAGGGTTTACAGATACGCAGTATTTT. The entire variable domain, with the rest obtained from reference TRBV30 and TRBJ2-3, is as follows: SQTIHQWPATLVQPVGSPLSLECTVEGTSNPNLYWYRQAAGRGLQLLFYSVGIGQISSEVPQNLSASRPQDRQFILSSKKLLLSDSGFYLCAWSVSGFTDTQYFGPGTRLTVL.

The genes are TRBV30 and TRBJ2-1; D is ambiguous. V dropped 3 bases and J dropped 4 bases, with 13 bases sitting between them. CDR3 length: 14 amino acids. Germline V gene data show CDR1 as GTSNPN and CDR2 as SVGIG (reference sequence). CDR3 coding DNA: TGTGCCTGGAGCCGTTTTGAAGAATACAATGAGCAGTTCTTC. Translating it yields CAWSRFEEYNEQFF.

Regarding this clone: This may come from a read error, since a much larger clone is one base off. The rearrangement joins TRBV27 to TRBJ2-3; no reliable D call. The CDR3 spans 11 residues. Trimming removed 4 bases from V and 2 bases from J, with 1 base in between. The V gene's germline CDR1 is MNHEY and CDR2 SMNVEV (reference sequence). The CDR3 DNA sequence: TGTGCCAGCAGTTCCACAGATACGCAGTATTTT. It codes for CASSSTDTQYF.

The chain uses TRBV2 and TRBJ2-7, with 8 bases lining up with TRBD1. The CDR3 length is 13 residues. Germline V CDR1 and CDR2: SNHLY, FYNNEI. V was clipped by 6 bases and J by 4 bases; unmatched bases: 5. CDR3 sequence (DNA): TGTGCCAGCAGGACAACAGGGGGATACGAGCAGTACTTC. Protein: CASRTTGGYEQYF.

The genes are TRBV7-9 and TRBJ2-1; TRBD2 matches at 9 bases. The CDR3 is made up of 14 amino acids. The junction had 3 bases not matched to a gene; V was cut back by 1 base and J by 8 bases. CDR1 and CDR2 from the germline V gene are SEHNR and FQNEAQ (reference sequence). In DNA form, the CDR3 reads TGTGCCAGCAGCTTAGACGCTAGCGGGGATGAGCAGTTCTTC. Protein product: CASSLDASGDEQFF.

This clone was counted only a few times. The chain is built from TRBV29-1 and TRBJ2-5; D may correspond to TRBD1 or TRBD2 (6 bases each). CDR1 and CDR2 (germline): SQVTM, ANQGSEA. Trimming took off 7 bases at V and 7 bases at J, with 16 bases between the two ends. The CDR3 spans 12 residues. The CDR3: CSATGKGGTQYF. For the CDR3, the DNA is TGCAGCGCAACAGGGAAGGGGGGGACCCAGTACTTC.

V is TRBV7-2 and J is TRBJ2-3; D is unclear. The ends were cut back, 6 bases at V and 5 bases at J, with 12 bases in the middle. Germline V gene lookup returns CDR1 SGHTA and CDR2 FQGNSA. CDR3 size: 13 residues. CDR3 region: CASRGPNGDTQYF. The CDR3 region has the DNA TGTGCCAGCAGGGGCCCTAACGGAGATACGCAGTATTTT.

The genes are TRBV30 and TRBJ2-6, with D unclear. Germline-derived CDR1 and CDR2 are GTSNPN and SVGIG (reference sequence). This CDR3 has 13 residues. V lost 5 bases to trimming and J lost 1 base, with 6 bases between them. The CDR3 loop is CAWDGSGANVLTF. In nucleotides, the CDR3 is TGTGCCTGGGACGGTTCTGGGGCCAACGTCCTGACTTTC.